This entry describes one T cell receptor beta chain. No cognate antigen has been identified for it. There are no base qualities to consult, and no much larger clone falls within one base. The data belong to a study of blood T cells in healthy people across ages (dated by TCRdb to 2015 to 2017). Context from the whole study: In model experiments, roughly one uniquely barcoded TCR beta cDNA molecule per two T cells was captured by template switching. The study measured age-related changes in TCR beta repertoire diversity using deep sequencing normalized with unique cDNA molecular identifiers. The donors were split into four age groups: young (average around 15 years), middle-aged (39), aged (around 67) and long-lived (approximately 89). Donors of different ages were randomly distributed across sequencing lanes to avoid experimental bias. For two donors (one aged 18 to 30 and one aged 80 or older), the study analyzed two additional independent replicas of 1 million unique cDNA reads from the same blood draw. What the work shows at the level of the full study, not this receptor alone: Bulk unsorted PBMC profiling prevented conclusive comparison of naive and antigen-experienced compartments. Compared with the aged group, more naive CD4+ T cells, fewer expanded clones and increased TCR diversity were shown by the long-lived group, suggesting age selection. A strong correlation was found between observed TCR beta diversity and the percentage of naive T cells measured by flow cytometry. Because the CMV infection status of the donors was unknown, age-related changes in expanded clonotypes may potentially have been confounded. As age increased, observed TCR beta diversity per million T cells dropped in a roughly linear way, and a significant reduction was already evident by age 40. Estimates of total diversity from one million sequenced T cells were regarded as lower bounds and underestimates.

Relative to germline, V is 5 bases shorter and J is 6 bases shorter, with 11 bases between their ends. CDR1 is given as SGHRS and CDR2 as YFSETQ, both from the germline V gene. From the cysteine up to the phenylalanine, the CDR3 has a length of 13 residues. Only the CDR3 region is kept as DNA, spanning 39 bases read in frame from base 1. The method was 5' RACE. The instrument given in TCRdb is Illumina HiSeq 2500. The second PCR ran for roughly 7 to 11 cycles and used a J-beta primer mix along with a sample-barcoded 5' primer. A template-switch 5' adaptor carrying 12 random nucleotides introduced a unique molecular identifier onto each TCR beta cDNA molecule. At least 2.5 million CDR3-containing paired-end reads were obtained from each sample. First-strand cDNA was synthesized from all RNA with the Mint cDNA synthesis kit, primed by a TRBC-specific oligonucleotide. Following uracil-DNA glycosylase treatment, all cDNA underwent a first 18-cycle PCR with the universal primers M1SS and BC2_uni_R. In the source study's methods: For normalization, 1 million high-quality reads were randomly selected from each sample, with every read carrying a distinct molecular identifier. Reads sharing molecular identifiers were discarded rather than binned into consensus sequences. MiTCR, with a Q25 quality threshold and the strictest error-elimination algorithm, was used for CDR3 identification, clonotype clustering and error correction. A nonparametric unseen species model with Euler transformation was used to estimate a lower bound on total TCR beta diversity. TCRdb reran the public reads through fastp at Q25 and MiXCR, keeping productive beta chains. Each entry is one CDR3 protein sequence, shown with its most common DNA and genes. TCRdb's processing, not the study's, gives the V and J calls here. For this sample the table gives over 1.5 million distinct CDR3 sequences, of which 49% were detected only once. Clones ranked in the top ten supply roughly 2% of the sample.

Donors were approximately 42 systemically healthy Caucasian individuals from Russia aged roughly 6 to 90 years. Each donor gave 8 to 10 milliliters of peripheral blood, collected into EDTA-treated Vacutainer tubes. PBMCs were isolated by Ficoll-Paque density-gradient centrifugation, with at least 7 million obtained per sample. Total RNA was extracted from PBMCs with Trizol reagent, with at least 6 micrograms obtained per sample. For every donor, flow cytometry on a PBMC aliquot measured the percentage of naive CD45RAhigh/CD27high T cells. Sequences were obtained from blood. This receptor chain uses TRBV5-1 and TRBJ1-4; tentative D gene TRBD1, with 5 bases matching. This sequence originates from a middle-aged woman in good health. The CDR3 region: CASRGQGHEKLFF. Here is the DNA: TGCGCCAGCAGAGGTCAGGGCCATGAAAAACTGTTTTTT.